The 18 T cell receptor beta chains below all came from one sample that was sequenced in a study of blood T cell repertoires in COVID-19. Clones were sequenced by immunoSEQ multiplex PCR, and TCRdb holds only the in-frame ones, with some missing. The sample lists roughly 65,000 clones; around 93% were seen once. Input material: peripheral blood. The receptors derive from a man between 70 and 80 years old with active COVID-19.

The chain recombines TRBV6-6 with TRBJ2-3; perhaps TRBD1 as D (6 bases). Trimming cost V 0 bases and J 0 bases, with 10 bases left between them. The CDR3 is 16 residues long. Germline values: CDR1 MNHNY, CDR2 SVGAGI (reference sequence). The CDR3 DNA sequence: TGTGCCAGCAGTTACTCGCTGGGGGCTAGCACAGATACGCAGTATTTT. Amino acid sequence: CASSYSLGASTDTQYF.

The rearrangement uses TRBV25-1 and TRBJ2-3; unclear D gene. The CDR3 sequence is 14 residues long. Germline lookup yields CDR1 MGHDK and CDR2 SYGVNS. V lost 1 base to trimming and J lost 0 bases, with 5 bases between them. CDR3 sequence reads: CASSEWASTDTQYF. In DNA, the CDR3 is TGTGCCAGCAGTGAATGGGCCAGCACAGATACGCAGTATTTT.

This clone has just one count. The CDR3 region is CASSPRTSGGNEQFF. CDR3 in DNA: TGTGCCAGCAGCCCCAGGACTAGCGGGGGTAATGAGCAGTTCTTC. The genes are TRBV9 and TRBJ2-1; 13 nucleotides agree with TRBD2. The CDR3 totals 15 residues. Germline V CDR1 and CDR2: SGDLS, YYNGEE. With 4 bases clipped from V and 7 bases from J, the junction kept 5 bases outside the gene matches.

As for this clone: This CDR3 is also generated by other DNA sequences in the sample. The rearrangement links TRBV18 to TRBJ2-7; D is perhaps TRBD1 (6 bases). The CDR3 runs 13 residues. The V and J ends lost 0 bases and 3 bases respectively, with 6 bases between them. The germline V gene has CDR1 KGHSH and CDR2 LQKENI. CDR3 DNA sequence: TGTGCCAGCTCACCACCGACAGGCTACGAGCAGTACTTC. It yields the protein CASSPPTGYEQYF.

The V call is TRBV4-2, the J call TRBJ2-7, with TRBD1 matching 7 bases. The J segment lost 3 bases and the V segment lost 0 bases, leaving 8 bases of the junction unmatched. CDR1 is LGHNA, CDR2 YNFKEQ, per germline. The CDR3 totals 16 residues. CDR3 in DNA: TGTGCCAGCAGCCAAGAACCGGGACAGTTCTACTACGAGCAGTACTTC. It specifies CASSQEPGQFYYEQYF.

The chain links TRBV11-3 to TRBJ2-3; 8 bases agree with TRBD1. Trimming cost V 5 bases and J 1 base; bases outside gene matches: 8. CDR1 is SGHNT and CDR2 is YENEEA in the germline V gene. This CDR3 comprises 16 residues. The CDR3 bases are TGTGCCAGCAGCACCCGGACAGGGAAGGGCACAGATACGCAGTATTTT. Translation gives CASSTRTGKGTDTQYF.

The chain carries TRBV6-1 and TRBJ2-7; 8 bases fit TRBD1. Unmatched junction bases numbered 20, after V lost 3 bases and J lost 4 bases. CDR1 MNHNS and CDR2 SASEGT come from the germline V gene. The CDR3 spans 19 residues. The DNA for the CDR3 is TGTGCCAGCAGTGAGTTGAGCCCCGGGCACGGGACAGGACATTACGAGCAGTACGTC. Its translation is CASSELSPGHGTGHYEQYV.

The chain couples TRBV7-9 to TRBJ2-7; the match to TRBD1 covers 9 bases. The J segment lost 7 bases and the V segment lost 3 bases, leaving 4 bases of the junction unmatched. Germline lookup yields CDR1 SEHNR and CDR2 FQNEAQ (reference sequence). The CDR3 has 13 amino acids. CDR3 coding DNA: TGTGCCAGCAGCTTCGGAGGGACAGGGGAGCAGTACGTC. Residues: CASSFGGTGEQYV.

CDR3 region: CASRFMPTGSETQYF. In DNA, the CDR3 is TGTGCCAGCAGATTTATGCCCACAGGGAGTGAGACCCAGTACTTC. The chain has TRBV7-8 and TRBJ2-5, with D perhaps TRBD1 (6 bases). Germline V gene sequence: CDR1 SGHVS, CDR2 FQNEAQ. V gave up 6 bases and J gave up 5 bases, with 19 bases separating them. The CDR3 sequence is 15 residues long.

This chain uses TRBV4-1 with TRBJ2-1; 9 nucleotides agree with TRBD1. Germline CDR1 reads MGHRA; CDR2 reads YSYEKL. The CDR3 extends over 15 amino acids. With 1 base clipped from V and 7 bases from J, the junction kept 5 bases outside the gene matches. The CDR3 loop is CASSQAGTGTNEQFF. Here the CDR3 DNA reads TGCGCCAGCAGCCAAGCCGGGACAGGGACGAATGAGCAGTTCTTC.

This clone has just a few counts. The chain links TRBV19 to TRBJ1-6, with D tentatively TRBD1 (5 bases). There are 15 residues in the CDR3. The V and J ends lost 10 bases and 5 bases respectively, with 18 bases between them. Germline V gene data show CDR1 as LNHDA and CDR2 as SQIVND (reference sequence). The CDR3 reads CATKLVGQNNSPLHF. CDR3 nucleotide sequence: TGTGCCACCAAGTTGGTTGGACAAAATAATTCACCCCTCCACTTT.

The J gene is TRBJ2-7, the V gene TRBV19, with 7 bases matching TRBD1. CDR3 length: 15 amino acids. Germline lookup yields CDR1 LNHDA and CDR2 SQIVND (reference sequence). V dropped 5 bases and J dropped 0; count of bases not matched to a gene: 7. As DNA, the CDR3 is TGTGCCAGTAGTCCACAGACAGGGTACTCCTACGAGCAGTACTTC. This gives the protein CASSPQTGYSYEQYF.

The rearrangement joins TRBV4-1 to TRBJ2-3; D perhaps matches TRBD2 (5 bases). CDR3 length: 17 amino acids. Germline V gene lookup returns CDR1 MGHRA and CDR2 YSYEKL. V was trimmed by 0 bases and J by 1 base, leaving 14 bases between them. CDR3 nucleotide sequence: TGCGCCAGCAGCCAAGAAAAGCCGGGGTTCCGCACAGATACGCAGTATTTT. Encoded protein: CASSQEKPGFRTDTQYF.

V gene TRBV14 combines with J gene TRBJ2-2, with TRBD1 matching over 9 bases. With V trimmed by 5 bases and J by 5 bases, 9 bases remained unmatched. There are 16 residues in the CDR3. The germline CDR1 and CDR2 sequences are SGHDN and FVKESK. CDR3 in amino acids: CASSMRQGEGTGELFF. CDR3 DNA sequence: TGTGCCAGCAGCATGCGACAGGGGGAAGGGACCGGGGAGCTGTTTTTT.

The chain joins TRBV6-5 to TRBJ1-6, with TRBD1 matching over 8 bases. This CDR3 contains 13 residues. Unmatched junction bases numbered 4, after V lost 6 bases and J lost 9 bases. CDR1 and CDR2 (germline): MNHEY, SVGAGI. As DNA, the CDR3 is TGTGCCAGCAGAGGACAGGGAGGTTCACCCCTCCACTTT. Translation gives CASRGQGGSPLHF.

The V call is TRBV9, the J call TRBJ1-6; D is uncertain. Trimming cost V 3 bases and J 5 bases, with 6 bases left between them. The length of the CDR3 is 13 residues. CDR1 and CDR2 (germline): SGDLS, YYNGEE. The CDR3 region is CASSAGDNSPLHF. DNA for the CDR3: TGTGCCAGCAGCGCCGGAGATAATTCACCCCTCCACTTT.

This clone was observed a single time. This chain joins TRBV5-1 and TRBJ2-3, with D unclear. The CDR3 runs to 15 residues. Trimming shortened V by 4 bases and J by 3 bases, and 15 bases separated the two germline ends. Per germline, CDR1 SGHRS and CDR2 YFSETQ. In DNA, the CDR3 is TGCGCCAGCAGCATGGACGGTCAGGTGACAGATACGCAGTATTTT. This encodes CASSMDGQVTDTQYF.

CDR3 amino acids: CASSERGVPGQGYEQYV. The CDR3 region has the DNA TGTGCCAGCAGTGAAAGGGGGGTACCGGGACAGGGGTACGAGCAGTACGTC. The V and J genes are TRBV6-1 and TRBJ2-7; TRBD1 matches at 10 bases. The CDR3 runs to 17 residues. Germline values: CDR1 MNHNS, CDR2 SASEGT. V dropped 2 bases and J dropped 4; count of bases not matched to a gene: 11.